Detailed here is one T cell receptor (beta chain). Germline lookup yields CDR1 MDHEN and CDR2 SYDVKM. V gave up 6 bases and J gave up 4 bases, with 10 bases separating them. The length of the CDR3 is 13 residues. The data were taken from a study of shared clonotypes between healthy human individuals. Data came from immunoSEQ multiplex PCR; TCRdb stores just in-frame clones and leaves some out. In the table there are roughly 330,000 clones, approximately 79% of which are singletons. This clonotype was sampled from a man aged 25 to 40 in good health. The chain has TRBV28 and TRBJ2-1, with D uncertain. The sample was memory CD4+ T cells sorted from blood. Subset specified: CD45RA-negative fraction. This CDR3 reads CASRGQGYNEQFF. The CDR3 DNA sequence: TGTGCCAGCAGAGGGCAAGGTTACAATGAGCAGTTCTTC.